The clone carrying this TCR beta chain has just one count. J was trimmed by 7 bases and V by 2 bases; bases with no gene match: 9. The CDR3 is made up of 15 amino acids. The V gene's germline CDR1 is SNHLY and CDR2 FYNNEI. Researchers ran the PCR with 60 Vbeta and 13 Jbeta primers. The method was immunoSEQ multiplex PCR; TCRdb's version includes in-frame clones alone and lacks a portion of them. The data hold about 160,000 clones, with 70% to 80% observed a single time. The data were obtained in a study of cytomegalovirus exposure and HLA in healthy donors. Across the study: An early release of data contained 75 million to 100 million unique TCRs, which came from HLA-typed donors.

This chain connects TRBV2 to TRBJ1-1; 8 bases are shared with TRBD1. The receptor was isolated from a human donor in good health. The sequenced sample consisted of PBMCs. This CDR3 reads CASSELRAGGDEAFF. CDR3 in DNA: TGTGCCAGCAGTGAACTGCGGGCAGGGGGCGATGAAGCTTTCTTT.